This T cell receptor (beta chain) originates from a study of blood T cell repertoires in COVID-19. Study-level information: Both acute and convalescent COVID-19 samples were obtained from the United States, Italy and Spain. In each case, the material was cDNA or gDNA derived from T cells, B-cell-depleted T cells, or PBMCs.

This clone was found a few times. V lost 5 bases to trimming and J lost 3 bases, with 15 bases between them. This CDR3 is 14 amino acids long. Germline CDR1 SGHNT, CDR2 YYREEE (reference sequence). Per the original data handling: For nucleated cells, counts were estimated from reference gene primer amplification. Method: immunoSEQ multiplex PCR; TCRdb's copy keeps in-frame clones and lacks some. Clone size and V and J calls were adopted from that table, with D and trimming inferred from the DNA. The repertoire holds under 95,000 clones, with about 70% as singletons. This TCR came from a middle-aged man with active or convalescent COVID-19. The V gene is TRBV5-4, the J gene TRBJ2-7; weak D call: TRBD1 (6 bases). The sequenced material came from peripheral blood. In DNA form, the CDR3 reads TGTGCCAGCAGTCCGGGGACAAGCCTCTACGAGCAGTACTTC. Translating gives CASSPGTSLYEQYF.